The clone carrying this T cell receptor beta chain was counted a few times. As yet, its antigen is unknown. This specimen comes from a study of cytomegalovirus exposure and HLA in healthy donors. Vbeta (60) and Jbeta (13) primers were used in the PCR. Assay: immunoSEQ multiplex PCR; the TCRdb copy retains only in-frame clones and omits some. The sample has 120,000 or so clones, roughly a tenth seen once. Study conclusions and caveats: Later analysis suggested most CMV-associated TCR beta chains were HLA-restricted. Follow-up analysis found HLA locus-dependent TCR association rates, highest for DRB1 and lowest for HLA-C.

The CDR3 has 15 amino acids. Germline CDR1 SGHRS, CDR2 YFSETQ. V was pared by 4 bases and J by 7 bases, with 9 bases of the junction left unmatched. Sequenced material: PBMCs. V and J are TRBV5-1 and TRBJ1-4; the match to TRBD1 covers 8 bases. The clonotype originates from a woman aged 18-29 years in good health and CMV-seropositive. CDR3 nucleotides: TGCGCCAGCAGCCCCCGGGGGACAGGCGGTGAAAAACTGTTTTTT. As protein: CASSPRGTGGEKLFF.